The 15 T cell receptor beta chains in this list originate from one sample, sequenced in a study of T cell responses to AZD1222 COVID-19 vaccine. The data were produced by immunoSEQ multiplex PCR, yet TCRdb's version contains in-frame clones alone and is incomplete. The data hold roughly 180,000 clones, with roughly 94% observed a single time. Here the sequenced sample was peripheral blood, taken on day 0 of AZD1222 vaccination. Source of these receptors: an adult in good health.

The chain links TRBV6-5 to TRBJ1-1; D is unresolved. The CDR3 is made up of 13 amino acids. The germline gives CDR1 MNHEY, CDR2 SVGAGI. Trimming shortened V by 6 bases and J by 3 bases, and 11 bases separated the two germline ends. The CDR3: CASRVTWDTEAFF. The CDR3 DNA sequence: TGTGCCAGCAGAGTTACATGGGACACTGAAGCTTTCTTT.

The chain uses TRBV5-4 and TRBJ2-7; D unresolved. The CDR3 has 14 residues. V was clipped by 7 bases and J by 5 bases, with 19 bases between them. Looked up from germline, CDR1 is SGHNT and CDR2 is YYREEE (reference sequence). As DNA, the CDR3 is TGTGCCAGCGGCCTTGGCTCCCCAGGAGACGAGCAGTACTTC. The encoded protein is CASGLGSPGDEQYF.

The V gene is TRBV24-1, the J gene TRBJ1-2; D remains unclear. V lost 9 bases and J lost 3, with 16 bases in between. Germline V CDR1 and CDR2: KGHDR, SFDVKD. The CDR3 has 14 amino acids. The CDR3 region has the DNA TGTGCCACCTCCTCACACCAAAGGGACTATGGCTACACCTTC. Translation: CATSSHQRDYGYTF.

DNA of the CDR3: TGTGCCAGCAGCTTAGGATTGACTGATTATGGCTACACCTTC. Translated: CASSLGLTDYGYTF. V and J are TRBV11-2 and TRBJ1-2; no definite D call. The CDR3 extends over 14 amino acids. The V end lost 1 base, the J end lost 5 bases, and 11 bases lay between the germline ends. The germline V gene encodes CDR1 SGHAT and CDR2 FQNNGV. The full variable domain, with the rest looked up from reference TRBV11-2 and TRBJ1-2, is EAGVAQSPRYKIIEKRQSVAFWCNPISGHATLYWYQQILGQGPKLLIQFQNNGVVDDSQLPKDRFSAERLKGVDSTLKIQPAKLEDSAVYLCASSLGLTDYGYTFGSGTRLTVV.

The V call is TRBV10-2, the J call TRBJ2-3; maybe TRBD1 (6 bases). Germline lookup yields CDR1 WSHSY and CDR2 SAAADI. CDR3 length equals 14 residues. Between the trimmed V and J ends, which lost 5 bases and 1 base, there was a span of 10 bases. The CDR3 spells CASSWGLGTDTQYF. CDR3 bases: TGCGCCAGCAGTTGGGGGCTCGGCACAGATACGCAGTATTTT.

CDR3 amino acids: CASSYSQQGGTEAFF. The CDR3 coding sequence is TGTGCCAGCAGTTACTCGCAACAGGGAGGGACTGAAGCTTTCTTT. V gene TRBV6-5 combines with J gene TRBJ1-1; the D gene is possibly TRBD1 (6 bases). V lost 0 bases and J lost 5, with 13 bases in between. There are 15 residues in the CDR3. Germline CDR1 is MNHEY and CDR2 is SVGAGI.

The chain joins TRBV15 to TRBJ1-1; 7 bases are a match to TRBD1. The CDR3 spans 14 residues. Germline CDR1 reads LNHNV; CDR2 reads YYDKDF (reference sequence). The ends lost 4 bases at V and 5 bases at J; junction bases unmatched: 7. The CDR3 spells CATSTRGLQTEAFF. The CDR3 DNA reads as TGTGCCACCAGCACAAGGGGGCTTCAGACTGAAGCTTTCTTT.

The chain has TRBV7-9 and TRBJ2-1; D unresolved. CDR3 size: 17 residues. V lost 1 base, J lost 4 bases, and 17 bases lay in between. CDR1 is SEHNR, CDR2 FQNEAQ, per germline (reference sequence). CDR3 nucleotide sequence: TGTGCCAGCAGCTTAGGGCCCCAGCGTAGGGCTTACAATGAGCAGTTCTTC. Translation: CASSLGPQRRAYNEQFF.

The rearrangement joins TRBV9 to TRBJ1-5; TRBD1 matches at 9 bases. CDR3 length: 17 residues. The germline V gene encodes CDR1 SGDLS and CDR2 YYNGEE. With 3 bases clipped from V and 0 bases from J, the junction kept 7 bases outside the gene matches. The CDR3 here is CASSGRTGAFSNQPQHF. The CDR3 DNA reads TGTGCCAGCAGCGGCCGGACAGGGGCCTTTAGCAATCAGCCCCAGCATTTT.

This clone came up a few times. The chain couples TRBV5-1 to TRBJ1-1, with 8 positions matching TRBD1. Germline CDR1 is SGHRS and CDR2 is YFSETQ. The CDR3 loop spans 14 amino acids. The trim removed 5 bases at V and 4 bases at J, leaving 7 bases unmatched. CDR3 nucleotides: TGCGCCAGCAGTCAACAGGGGGGCGGCACTGAAGCTTTCTTT. This translates into CASSQQGGGTEAFF.

The chain joins TRBV5-6 to TRBJ2-7; no firm D call. CDR1 and CDR2 from the germline V gene are SGHDT and YYEEEE. The ends were cut back, 0 bases at V and 0 bases at J, with 4 bases in the middle. The CDR3 extends over 13 amino acids. This chain's CDR3 is CASSLVASYEQYF. CDR3 nucleotides: TGTGCCAGCAGCTTGGTCGCCTCCTACGAGCAGTACTTC.

The CDR3 sequence is CATSSLYTQYF. In DNA, the CDR3 is TGTGCCACCAGCAGCCTTTATACGCAGTATTTT. The J gene is TRBJ2-3, the V gene TRBV15; D is uncertain. CDR1 and CDR2 from the germline V gene are LNHNV and YYDKDF (reference sequence). This CDR3 spans 11 amino acids. Trimming pared 3 bases from V and 7 bases from J, leaving 5 bases between.

Details on this clone: Other nucleotide sequences in the sample specify the same CDR3. The chain uses TRBV28 and TRBJ1-5; no reliable D call. V lost 6 bases to trimming and J lost 5 bases, with 8 bases between them. CDR1 is MDHEN and CDR2 is SYDVKM in the germline V gene. The CDR3 runs 12 residues. The DNA of the CDR3 is TGTGCCAGCAGCCCTAGGGATCAGCCCCAGCATTTT. Its protein product is CASSPRDQPQHF.

CDR3 sequence: CASSPRGDTDTQYF. The DNA for the CDR3 is TGTGCCAGCTCACCCCGCGGGGATACAGATACGCAGTATTTT. V gene TRBV18 combines with J gene TRBJ2-3; TRBD2 might be the D (6 bases). Looked up from germline, CDR1 is KGHSH and CDR2 is LQKENI. The CDR3 extends over 14 amino acids. Trimming cost V 3 bases and J 3 bases, with 10 bases left between them.

The chain uses TRBV5-4 and TRBJ2-7; D might be TRBD2 (5 bases). Trimming removed 4 bases from V and 3 bases from J, with 8 bases in between. This CDR3 has 12 residues. Germline V gene lookup returns CDR1 SGHNT and CDR2 YYREEE (reference sequence). The chain's CDR3 is CASSLANYEQYF. The CDR3 DNA sequence: TGTGCCAGCAGCCTAGCTAACTACGAGCAGTACTTC.